This TCR beta chain appears in the sequencing data of a study of blood T cell repertoires in COVID-19. Some clones are missing from TCRdb's copy, which holds only in-frame ones; the method was immunoSEQ multiplex PCR. The table includes around 270,000 clones, around 92% detected once. V trimming: 1 base; J trimming: 0 bases; junction bases outside the gene matches: 6. The CDR3 covers 17 residues. Germline assignment: CDR1 SGHAT and CDR2 FQNNGV. The chain is built from TRBV11-2 and TRBJ2-5; 9 bases match TRBD2. Specimen: peripheral blood. This sequence was found in a person between 18 and 30 years old with COVID-19, enrolled during active disease. CDR3 nucleotides: TGTGCCAGCAGCTTAGGAGTCTTAGCGGGAGACCAAGAGACCCAGTACTTC. Protein: CASSLGVLAGDQETQYF.